The rows below give T cell receptor beta chains drawn from one sample of a study of T cell changes during pregnancy in multiple sclerosis. TCRdb's table, derived via immunoSEQ multiplex PCR, lists solely in-frame clones and lacks some. Of tens of thousands of clones in the sample, around 90% were seen once. The source material was CD4+ T cells from peripheral blood mononuclear cells, sampled in the third trimester of pregnancy. Receptors originate from a female donor in good health, enrolled as a control in a pregnancy study. Each CDR3 is given with its conserved first and last residue. The order of the fields is V gene, clone size, J gene, D gene, CDR3 DNA, CDR3 protein. The D gene is left open where the match is weak. Rows give clone size only sometimes, using once, few, many, or a class for an expanded clone.

V gene: TRBV18; clone size: .; J gene: TRBJ1-2; D gene: .; CDR3 DNA: TGTGCCAGCTCACCGAAGGCCCCCGCGATGGAGGGCTACACCTTC; CDR3 protein: CASSPKAPAMEGYTF
V gene: TRBV9; clone size: .; J gene: TRBJ2-5; D gene: .; CDR3 DNA: TGTGCCAGCAGCGTCCAGGGCACTGAATCGGAGACCCAGTACTTC; CDR3 protein: CASSVQGTESETQYF
V gene: TRBV6-1; clone size: .; J gene: TRBJ2-2; D gene: .; CDR3 DNA: TGTGCCAGCACTGTAGCGAACACCGGGGAGCTGTTTTTT; CDR3 protein: CASTVANTGELFF
V gene: TRBV30; clone size: .; J gene: TRBJ2-1; D gene: TRBD2; CDR3 DNA: TGTGCCTGGAGTCATGATAGACTAGCGGGGGTGAATGAGCAGTTCTTC; CDR3 protein: CAWSHDRLAGVNEQFF
V gene: TRBV2; clone size: .; J gene: TRBJ2-2; D gene: TRBD1; CDR3 DNA: TGTGCCAGCAGGTTACAGGGGGCGAGCACCGGGGAGCTGTTTTTT; CDR3 protein: CASRLQGASTGELFF
V gene: TRBV4-3; clone size: .; J gene: TRBJ2-5; D gene: .; CDR3 DNA: TGCGCCAGCAGCCCCTATGCGGGACCGCGCTCGGAGACCCAGTACTTC; CDR3 protein: CASSPYAGPRSETQYF
V gene: TRBV7-9; clone size: few; J gene: TRBJ1-1; D gene: .; CDR3 DNA: TGTGCCAGCAGCCTCGGACGGACTAACACTGAAGCTTTCTTT; CDR3 protein: CASSLGRTNTEAFF
V gene: TRBV13; clone size: .; J gene: TRBJ1-2; D gene: .; CDR3 DNA: TGTGCCAGCAGCTCGCCACGGTATAACTATGGCTACACCTTC; CDR3 protein: CASSSPRYNYGYTF
V gene: TRBV7-2; clone size: .; J gene: TRBJ2-5; D gene: .; CDR3 DNA: TGTGCCAGCAGCTTTTCAGGGAGGGAGACCCAGTACTTC; CDR3 protein: CASSFSGRETQYF
V gene: TRBV6-1; clone size: .; J gene: TRBJ2-5; D gene: TRBD1; CDR3 DNA: TGTGCCAGCAGGGGGACAGGGTGGGAGACCCAGTACTTC; CDR3 protein: CASRGTGWETQYF
V gene: TRBV5-1; clone size: .; J gene: TRBJ1-2; D gene: .; CDR3 DNA: TGCGCCAGCAGCTTGGAAGGGGGTTTGGATGGCTACACCTTC; CDR3 protein: CASSLEGGLDGYTF
V gene: TRBV11-3; clone size: .; J gene: TRBJ2-7; D gene: TRBD1; CDR3 DNA: TGTGCCAGCAGCCCACGGGACAGGGGATACGAGCAGTACTTC; CDR3 protein: CASSPRDRGYEQYF
V gene: TRBV1; clone size: .; J gene: TRBJ2-5; D gene: .; CDR3 DNA: TGCACCAGCAGCCAAGAAACGGCTAGCGGGGGCCCGATCTCCCAAGAGACCCAGTACTTC; CDR3 protein: CTSSQETASGGPISQETQYF
V gene: TRBV7-2; clone size: .; J gene: TRBJ1-2; D gene: .; CDR3 DNA: TGTGCCAGCAGCTTAGGACAGGCGGCTGAGGGCTACACCTTC; CDR3 protein: CASSLGQAAEGYTF
V gene: TRBV14; clone size: .; J gene: TRBJ2-2; D gene: TRBD2; CDR3 DNA: TGTGCCAGCAGGCAATCCGGGGAGGGGAACACCGGGGAGCTGTTTTTT; CDR3 protein: CASRQSGEGNTGELFF
V gene: TRBV11-3; clone size: .; J gene: TRBJ1-6; D gene: TRBD1; CDR3 DNA: TGTGCCAGCAGCTCAGGGGGGTCGTGGAATTCACCCCTCCACTTT; CDR3 protein: CASSSGGSWNSPLHF
V gene: TRBV5-1; clone size: .; J gene: TRBJ1-1; D gene: .; CDR3 DNA: TGCGCCAGCACCTTTTCCCGGGGGGAAACTGAAGCTTTCTTT; CDR3 protein: CASTFSRGETEAFF
V gene: TRBV7-2; clone size: .; J gene: TRBJ2-5; D gene: TRBD2; CDR3 DNA: TGTGCCAGCAGCCTGACTAGCGGGGGTCAAGAGACCCAGTACTTC; CDR3 protein: CASSLTSGGQETQYF
V gene: TRBV5-1; clone size: .; J gene: TRBJ2-4; D gene: TRBD1; CDR3 DNA: TGCGCCAGCAGCTTGGAGGGGACAGGGTCCAAAAACATTCAGTACTTC; CDR3 protein: CASSLEGTGSKNIQYF
V gene: TRBV7-9; clone size: .; J gene: TRBJ1-5; D gene: TRBD1; CDR3 DNA: TGTGCCAGCAGCTTGGGGACAGCCCCAAATCAGCCCCAGCATTTT; CDR3 protein: CASSLGTAPNQPQHF
V gene: TRBV18; clone size: .; J gene: TRBJ2-3; D gene: TRBD2; CDR3 DNA: TGTGCCAGCTCACCAAGTAGTGCTAGCGGGGGTGAAGATACGCAGTATTTT; CDR3 protein: CASSPSSASGGEDTQYF
V gene: TRBV21-1; clone size: .; J gene: TRBJ2-1; D gene: .; CDR3 DNA: TGTGCCAGCAGCGTAAAGGTGGGCACCTACAATGAGCAGTTCTTC; CDR3 protein: CASSVKVGTYNEQFF
V gene: TRBV4-1; clone size: .; J gene: TRBJ2-5; D gene: TRBD2; CDR3 DNA: TGCGCCAGCAGTCGGGGGGGCCTGGAGACCCAGTACTTC; CDR3 protein: CASSRGGLETQYF
V gene: TRBV28; clone size: .; J gene: TRBJ1-1; D gene: .; CDR3 DNA: TGTGCCAGCAGTTTAAGGGGGTCCGACAGCGCTGAAGCTTTCTTT; CDR3 protein: CASSLRGSDSAEAFF
V gene: TRBV6-5; clone size: .; J gene: TRBJ1-2; D gene: TRBD1; CDR3 DNA: TGTGCCAGCAGATCAGGGGGCGGGTATGGCTACACCTTC; CDR3 protein: CASRSGGGYGYTF
V gene: TRBV5-4; clone size: .; J gene: TRBJ2-7; D gene: TRBD2; CDR3 DNA: TGTGCCAGCAGCTTGGTACTAGCGGGGGGCCACGAGCAGTACTTC; CDR3 protein: CASSLVLAGGHEQYF
V gene: TRBV4-3; clone size: .; J gene: TRBJ1-2; D gene: TRBD1; CDR3 DNA: TGCGCCAGCAGCCAAGAACCCTATGGACAGGGGGCGAGGGGCTACACCTTC; CDR3 protein: CASSQEPYGQGARGYTF
V gene: TRBV6-1; clone size: .; J gene: TRBJ2-3; D gene: TRBD2; CDR3 DNA: TGTGCCAGCAGTGAACTTAGCGGGGGGGCCTTTGGCACAGATACGCAGTATTTT; CDR3 protein: CASSELSGGAFGTDTQYF
V gene: TRBV30; clone size: .; J gene: TRBJ1-2; D gene: .; CDR3 DNA: TGTGCCTGGAGTACCTTTCCAAGGCCGGGGGATGGCTACACCTTC; CDR3 protein: CAWSTFPRPGDGYTF
V gene: TRBV18; clone size: .; J gene: TRBJ2-7; D gene: .; CDR3 DNA: TGTGCCAGCTCAGCGGGCCCCAACGAGCAGTACTTC; CDR3 protein: CASSAGPNEQYF
V gene: TRBV5-1; clone size: .; J gene: TRBJ2-3; D gene: .; CDR3 DNA: TGCGCCAGCAGCTTGTGGGGGCTGGACACAGATACGCAGTATTTT; CDR3 protein: CASSLWGLDTDTQYF
V gene: TRBV10-3; clone size: .; J gene: TRBJ1-2; D gene: TRBD1; CDR3 DNA: TGTGCCATCAGTGACCTTAGACAGGGCCATGGCTACACCTTC; CDR3 protein: CAISDLRQGHGYTF
V gene: TRBV30; clone size: .; J gene: TRBJ1-2; D gene: .; CDR3 DNA: TGTGCCTGGAGTACGGGAGACTATGGCTACACCTTC; CDR3 protein: CAWSTGDYGYTF
V gene: TRBV19; clone size: .; J gene: TRBJ2-7; D gene: TRBD1; CDR3 DNA: TGTGCCAGTAGTATAGGGGACAGGGGGGACGAGCAGTACTTC; CDR3 protein: CASSIGDRGDEQYF
V gene: TRBV19; clone size: .; J gene: TRBJ2-3; D gene: .; CDR3 DNA: TGTGCCAGTAGCCCCGCAGCCCGAAACACGGGTACGCAGTATTTT; CDR3 protein: CASSPAARNTGTQYF
V gene: TRBV5-1; clone size: .; J gene: TRBJ2-5; D gene: TRBD2; CDR3 DNA: TGCGCCAGCAGCTTGGGTGAGCGGGGGGGCCTCGTAGAGACCCAGTACTTC; CDR3 protein: CASSLGERGGLVETQYF
V gene: TRBV4-2; clone size: once; J gene: TRBJ1-2; D gene: .; CDR3 DNA: TGTGCCAGCAGCCAAAAGGGGTTAGTCTCACACGAAACCTTC; CDR3 protein: CASSQKGLVSHETF
V gene: TRBV19; clone size: .; J gene: TRBJ2-6; D gene: .; CDR3 DNA: TGTGCCAGTACTCGAGACAGCTCTGGGGCCAACGTCCTGACTTTC; CDR3 protein: CASTRDSSGANVLTF
V gene: TRBV9; clone size: once; J gene: TRBJ2-5; D gene: .; CDR3 DNA: TGTGCCAGCAGCCCCGAGGGGGACATAGGGGAGACCCAGTACTTC; CDR3 protein: CASSPEGDIGETQYF
V gene: TRBV10-3; clone size: once; J gene: TRBJ1-2; D gene: .; CDR3 DNA: TGTGCCATCAGTGCGGAGAATGATGACTACACCTTC; CDR3 protein: CAISAENDDYTF
V gene: TRBV5-1; clone size: .; J gene: TRBJ1-2; D gene: .; CDR3 DNA: TGCGCCAGCAGCTTGGGTGCCGGGGATCATAACTATGGCTACACCTTC; CDR3 protein: CASSLGAGDHNYGYTF
V gene: TRBV5-1; clone size: .; J gene: TRBJ2-5; D gene: TRBD2; CDR3 DNA: TGCGCCAGCAGCTTGTCGGGACGGGAGGGGACCCAGTACTTC; CDR3 protein: CASSLSGREGTQYF
V gene: TRBV30; clone size: .; J gene: TRBJ2-3; D gene: .; CDR3 DNA: TGTGCCTGGCGTTTGAGTCTTAGCACAGATACGCAGTATTTT; CDR3 protein: CAWRLSLSTDTQYF
V gene: TRBV6-1; clone size: once; J gene: TRBJ1-1; D gene: TRBD1; CDR3 DNA: TGTGCCAGCAGTGCACAGGGGGTAAAAGGGAACACTGAAGCTTTCTTT; CDR3 protein: CASSAQGVKGNTEAFF
V gene: TRBV15; clone size: .; J gene: TRBJ1-4; D gene: TRBD1; CDR3 DNA: TGTGCCACCACTATGATTGGGGACAGTAGTGAAAAACTGTTTTTT; CDR3 protein: CATTMIGDSSEKLFF
V gene: TRBV6-1; clone size: .; J gene: TRBJ2-5; D gene: .; CDR3 DNA: TGTGCCAGCAGTGGTTTCATCCCGGGGACTACCTCGGGGGCGGTCTACTTC; CDR3 protein: CASSGFIPGTTSGAVYF
V gene: TRBV15; clone size: .; J gene: TRBJ1-1; D gene: .; CDR3 DNA: TGTGCCACCAGCAGGGACAGAGCCATCACTGAAGCTTTCTTT; CDR3 protein: CATSRDRAITEAFF
V gene: TRBV21-1; clone size: .; J gene: TRBJ2-7; D gene: .; CDR3 DNA: TGTGCCAGCAGCGCGACCGGGACAGTTTACGAGCAGTACTTC; CDR3 protein: CASSATGTVYEQYF
V gene: TRBV15; clone size: .; J gene: TRBJ1-1; D gene: .; CDR3 DNA: TGTGCCACCAGCAGAGATCCAGGGAGGGCTTTCTTT; CDR3 protein: CATSRDPGRAFF
V gene: TRBV10-1; clone size: once; J gene: TRBJ2-7; D gene: TRBD1; CDR3 DNA: TGCGCCAGCAGGGTCCCGACAGGGGGCTTTGAATCCTACGAGCAGTACTTC; CDR3 protein: CASRVPTGGFESYEQYF
V gene: TRBV30; clone size: .; J gene: TRBJ2-7; D gene: TRBD2; CDR3 DNA: TGTGCCTGGAGTCCCCGCGGGGGGGACGAGCAGTACTTC; CDR3 protein: CAWSPRGGDEQYF
V gene: TRBV4-2; clone size: .; J gene: TRBJ1-2; D gene: TRBD1; CDR3 DNA: TGTGCCAGCAGCCAGCGACAGGGGCGATTCTATGGCTACACCTTC; CDR3 protein: CASSQRQGRFYGYTF
V gene: TRBV6-1; clone size: .; J gene: TRBJ2-5; D gene: .; CDR3 DNA: TGTGCCAGCAGTCGTTCCGAGACCCAGTACTTC; CDR3 protein: CASSRSETQYF
V gene: TRBV7-9; clone size: .; J gene: TRBJ2-5; D gene: .; CDR3 DNA: TGTGCCAGCAGCTTTCGGGTTGGTGAGACCCAGTACTTC; CDR3 protein: CASSFRVGETQYF
V gene: TRBV2; clone size: .; J gene: TRBJ2-2; D gene: TRBD2; CDR3 DNA: TGTGCCAGCAGTTGGGCTAGCGGGGCCCCGGGGACCGGGGAGCTGTTTTTT; CDR3 protein: CASSWASGAPGTGELFF